Listed below are T cell receptor beta chains from one sample, sequenced in a study of T cell changes during pregnancy in multiple sclerosis. Method: immunoSEQ multiplex PCR; TCRdb's copy keeps in-frame clones and lacks some. The table lists 45,000 to 70,000 clones, around 92% of them singletons, with about 0.64% in the top ten. The input for sequencing was CD4+ T cells from peripheral blood mononuclear cells, taken after pregnancy. The origin of the receptors is a female donor with multiple sclerosis, enrolled in a pregnancy study. CDR3s include the opening cysteine and the closing phenylalanine or tryptophan.

V gene,CDR3 protein
TRBV6-1,CASSDFSDRAEAFF
TRBV7-3,CASSQTGSAGYTF
TRBV4-3,CASSQGGARGTEAFF
TRBV7-2,CASSLWLWETQYF
TRBV5-1,CASSFVGVAETQYF
TRBV2,CASSEEGQGQYEQYF
TRBV7-2,CASSTHQGADETQYF
TRBV7-9,CASRPKGAHSGNTIYF
TRBV5-1,CASSVGLAGGPNTDTQYF
TRBV7-3,CASSLEPGQETQYF
TRBV29-1,CSVVQWDYSTDTQYF
TRBV6-6,CASTLDRALGNQPQHF
TRBV7-9,CASSPVISGGQETQYF
TRBV5-1,CASSRQSNEQFF
TRBV18,CASGHDRDTEAFF
TRBV7-8,CASSSGGNSPLHF
TRBV9,CASGGVGANEQFF
TRBV7-9,CASSLRRGYTF
TRBV6-1,CASSDRSEGATEAFF
TRBV12-5,CASGLVRDRRNQPQHF
TRBV18,CASSPAGQPDTQYF
TRBV10-3,CAIRDRANYGYTF
TRBV2,CASGGQETQYF
TRBV7-2,CASSLRLVGYGYTF
TRBV7-6,CASSLRGNEQYF
TRBV19,CASSPLGQALGFNEKLFF
TRBV25-1,CASSENKRGSYEQYF
TRBV19,CASRQGTSVGYGEQFF
TRBV18,CASSTGTGPYEQYF
TRBV10-3,CAISYESYQPQHF
TRBV9,CASSVVAGNYGYTF
TRBV25-1,CASSEPGQIHYGYTF
TRBV5-6,CASSLFAGGVTGELFF
TRBV2,CASRRTVSGDTQYF
TRBV4-1,CASSQEARGRTEAFF
TRBV5-4,CASSLQGAQDNSPLHF
TRBV11-2,CASSFTSGGVPYEQYF
TRBV6-5,CASSSTDLISSYEQYF
TRBV6-5,CASSPVWEQYF
TRBV6-5,CASSYSRGTDTQYF
TRBV7-6,CASSSLAGGYHEQFF
TRBV7-3,CASSARQGSEAFF
TRBV27,CASSRAVSGVKVQPQHF
TRBV25-1,CASTGTVYGYTF
TRBV7-2,CASSPRARDTEAFF
TRBV6-5,CASSYSRQGTEQYF
TRBV7-2,CASSLGRGSNQPQHF
TRBV5-1,CASTQTGLNEKLFF
TRBV4-2,CARGHNEQFF
TRBV7-2,CASSLGGLFYEKLFF
TRBV9,CASSVGGGLYGYTF
TRBV7-3,CASSTGGLYNEQFF